Listed here are 12 T cell receptor beta chains from one sample, sequenced in a study of blood T cell repertoires in COVID-19. The assay was immunoSEQ multiplex PCR, and TCRdb's table has in-frame clones only and misses some. The table lists about 400,000 clones, roughly 86% of them singletons. Sequencing input: peripheral blood. These TCRs come from a human donor in a cohort sampled during active COVID-19.

This rearrangement joins TRBV6-4 to TRBJ1-1, with 11 bases that match TRBD1. V lost 4 bases, J lost 1 base, and 5 bases stayed unmatched. The length of the CDR3 is 16 residues. Germline lookup yields CDR1 MRHNA and CDR2 SNTAGT. The DNA of the CDR3 is TGTGCCAGCAGTGTTGGACAGGGGGCGGCGAACACTGAAGCTTTCTTT. It specifies CASSVGQGAANTEAFF.

V and J are TRBV28 and TRBJ2-5; a possible D gene is TRBD1 (5 bases). Trimming removed 5 bases from V and 5 bases from J, with 15 bases in between. This CDR3 comprises 14 residues. Germline CDR1 and CDR2: MDHEN and SYDVKM. CDR3 sequence (DNA): TGTGCCAGCAGTAACCAACAGGTTGTGGAGACCCAGTACTTC. Translating it yields CASSNQQVVETQYF.

This sequence joins TRBV5-1 and TRBJ2-5; tentative D call: TRBD1 (5 bases). This CDR3 region has 13 residues. The germline gives CDR1 SGHRS, CDR2 YFSETQ. The V and J ends lost 1 base and 5 bases respectively, with 9 bases between them. CDR3 bases: TGCGCCAGCAGCTTGCAGGGCTGGGAGACCCAGTACTTC. This encodes CASSLQGWETQYF.

This rearrangement joins TRBV25-1 to TRBJ1-1; perhaps TRBD1 as D (6 bases). The ends were cut back, 7 bases at V and 3 bases at J, with 12 bases in the middle. CDR3 size: 13 residues. Germline V lookup: CDR1 MGHDK, CDR2 SYGVNS. The CDR3 nucleotides read TGTGCCAGCAAAGACAGGCACTACACTGAAGCTTTCTTT. Translated: CASKDRHYTEAFF.

In its sample, this clone was seen once. The rearrangement links TRBV29-1 to TRBJ2-7; 7 nucleotides match TRBD2. This CDR3 spans 14 amino acids. The germline V gene has CDR1 SQVTM and CDR2 ANQGSEA. V gave up 4 bases and J gave up 1 base; unmatched junction bases: 7. The CDR3 reads CSVVLASGSYEQYF. The CDR3 DNA follows: TGCAGCGTTGTACTAGCGTCCGGTTCCTACGAGCAGTACTTC.

This clone was seen only once. The chain employs TRBV29-1 and TRBJ2-3; D is possibly TRBD2 (6 bases). Trimming took 3 bases from V and 1 from J, leaving 17 bases between them. CDR1 SQVTM and CDR2 ANQGSEA come from the germline V gene. This CDR3 region has 16 residues. The CDR3 DNA reads as TGCAGCGTTGAGGGGGAGGAGGGGCCGGGCACAGATACGCAGTATTTT. It translates to CSVEGEEGPGTDTQYF.

A few counts support this clone. The chain carries TRBV7-3 and TRBJ2-1; TRBD1 might be the D (6 bases). V was trimmed by 6 bases and J by 9 bases, leaving 15 bases between them. The CDR3 covers 13 residues. Germline values: CDR1 SGHTA, CDR2 FQGTGA. The CDR3 here is CASSNNRVGEQFF. The CDR3 bases are TGTGCCAGCAGTAATAACAGGGTTGGTGAGCAGTTCTTC.

The rearrangement uses TRBV7-3 and TRBJ2-2; 10 nucleotides align to TRBD2. There are 14 residues in the CDR3. After removal of 5 bases from V and 6 bases from J, the junction contained 3 bases not matched to a gene. CDR1 is SGHTA and CDR2 is FQGTGA in the germline V gene. This chain's CDR3 is CASSPSGRAGELFF. CDR3 nucleotides: TGTGCCAGCAGCCCGAGCGGGAGGGCCGGGGAGCTGTTTTTT.

The chain couples TRBV10-1 to TRBJ2-7; 9 nucleotides align to TRBD1. Trimming cost V 2 bases and J 1 base; bases outside gene matches: 9. Germline CDR1 is WNHNN and CDR2 is SYGVQD (reference sequence). This CDR3 spans 17 amino acids. The CDR3 DNA reads TGCGCCAGCAGTGAGCCATCCGGGACAGGGTATTCCTACGAGCAGTACTTC. Its protein is CASSEPSGTGYSYEQYF.

This rearrangement joins TRBV30 to TRBJ1-1; 7 positions agree with TRBD1. Trimming took 1 base from V and 1 from J; bases not matched to a gene: 3. CDR3 length: 14 residues. Germline values: CDR1 GTSNPN, CDR2 SVGIG (reference sequence). Here the CDR3 DNA reads TGTGCCTGGAGTGCCGACAGGGCGAACACTGAAGCTTTCTTT. It is translated as CAWSADRANTEAFF.

The chain links TRBV25-1 to TRBJ2-2; D may be TRBD2 (5 bases). CDR3 size: 14 residues. Per the germline V gene, CDR1 is MGHDK and CDR2 is SYGVNS. V gave up 7 bases and J gave up 1 base, with 10 bases separating them. The CDR3 DNA follows: TGTGCCAGCAATAGCGTTCGGAACACCGGGGAGCTGTTTTTT. It encodes CASNSVRNTGELFF.

The J gene is TRBJ1-4, the V gene TRBV7-6; no clear D. Per the germline V gene, CDR1 is SGHVS and CDR2 is FNYEAQ. The CDR3 runs 15 residues. Trimming removed 5 bases from V and 4 bases from J, with 14 bases in between. CDR3 coding DNA: TGTGCCAGCAGCCCCTACCATAAGCTTAATGAAAAACTGTTTTTT. As protein: CASSPYHKLNEKLFF.